The T cell receptor beta chain under discussion was sequenced for a study of blood T cell repertoires in COVID-19. Study summary: PBMCs, B-cell-depleted T cells, or T cells were the source of the cDNA or gDNA that made up the material.

Here immunoSEQ multiplex PCR was the method, and the copy in TCRdb shows in-frame clones only, minus some. The sample lists 200,000 or so clones; 80% to 85% were seen once. The trim removed 5 bases at V and 7 bases at J, leaving 9 bases unmatched. The CDR3 has 14 amino acids. Germline-derived CDR1 and CDR2 are SEHNR and FQNEAQ (reference sequence). Sequencing was carried out using peripheral blood. This receptor was identified in an elderly woman with COVID-19, enrolled during active disease. The rearrangement uses TRBV7-9 and TRBJ2-5, with 8 nucleotides matching TRBD1. CDR3 in DNA: TGTGCCAGCAGCCCAGGGACAGGTCTGGGGACCCAGTACTTC. Protein sequence: CASSPGTGLGTQYF.